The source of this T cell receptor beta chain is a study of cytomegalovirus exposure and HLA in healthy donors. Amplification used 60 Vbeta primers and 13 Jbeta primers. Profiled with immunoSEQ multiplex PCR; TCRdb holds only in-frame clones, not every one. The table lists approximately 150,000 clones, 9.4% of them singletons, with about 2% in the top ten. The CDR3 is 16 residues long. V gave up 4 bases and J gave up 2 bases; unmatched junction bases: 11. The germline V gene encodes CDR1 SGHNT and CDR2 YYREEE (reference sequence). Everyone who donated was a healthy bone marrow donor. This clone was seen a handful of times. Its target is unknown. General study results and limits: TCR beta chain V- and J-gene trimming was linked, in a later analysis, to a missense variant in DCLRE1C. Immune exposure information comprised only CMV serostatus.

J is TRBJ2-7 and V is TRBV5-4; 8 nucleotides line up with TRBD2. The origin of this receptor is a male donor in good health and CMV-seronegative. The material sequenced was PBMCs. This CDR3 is CASSDAGLAGTYEQYF. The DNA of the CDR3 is TGTGCCAGCAGCGACGCAGGGCTAGCGGGCACCTACGAGCAGTACTTC.